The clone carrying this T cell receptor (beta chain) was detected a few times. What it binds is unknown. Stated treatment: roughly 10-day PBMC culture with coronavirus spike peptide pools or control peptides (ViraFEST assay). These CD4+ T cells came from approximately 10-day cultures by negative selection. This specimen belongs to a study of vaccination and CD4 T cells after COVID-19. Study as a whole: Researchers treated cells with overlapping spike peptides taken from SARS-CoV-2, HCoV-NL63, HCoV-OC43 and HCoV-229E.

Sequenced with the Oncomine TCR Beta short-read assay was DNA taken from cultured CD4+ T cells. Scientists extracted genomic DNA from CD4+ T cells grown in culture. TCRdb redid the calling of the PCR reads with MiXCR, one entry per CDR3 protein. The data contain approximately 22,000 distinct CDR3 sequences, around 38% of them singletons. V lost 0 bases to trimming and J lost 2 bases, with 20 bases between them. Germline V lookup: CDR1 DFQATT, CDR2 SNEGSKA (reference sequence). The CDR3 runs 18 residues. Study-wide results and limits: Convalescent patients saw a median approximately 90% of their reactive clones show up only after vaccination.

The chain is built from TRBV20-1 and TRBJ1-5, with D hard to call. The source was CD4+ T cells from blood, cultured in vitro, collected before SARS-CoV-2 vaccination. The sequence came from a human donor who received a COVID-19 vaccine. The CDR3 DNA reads TGCAGTGCTAGAGAACTCGGTGAGAACCCATTTGGCAATCAGCCCCAGCATTTT. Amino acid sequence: CSARELGENPFGNQPQHF.